These T cell receptor beta chains were read from a single sample in a study of shared clonotypes between healthy human individuals. Assay: immunoSEQ multiplex PCR; the TCRdb copy retains only in-frame clones and omits some. Of 1,400,000 or so clones listed, approximately 98.5% are singletons. The sequencing sample was made of naive CD4+ T cells sorted from blood. The receptors stem from a young man in good health. Each CDR3 is given with its conserved first and last residue. D genes are given only for firm matches. Some rows mark clone size as missing; the rest say once, few, many or name a class of expanded clone.

D: TRBD2
size: .
V: TRBV15
J: TRBJ2-3
length: 16
DNA: TGTGCCACCAGTAGCGGGGCAGGGAAATTTTCAGATACGCAGTATTTT
CDR3: CATSSGAGKFSDTQYF

D: TRBD1
size: .
V: TRBV18
J: TRBJ2-7
length: 14
DNA: TGTGCCAGCTCCCCGGGACAGGGCATGTACGAGCAGTACTTC
CDR3: CASSPGQGMYEQYF

D: TRBD2
size: .
V: TRBV15
J: TRBJ2-3
length: 18
DNA: TGTGCCACCAGCCGCATTTGGACTAGCGGGGACCTCACAGATACGCAGTATTTT
CDR3: CATSRIWTSGDLTDTQYF

D: TRBD2
size: .
V: TRBV28
J: TRBJ2-5
length: 16
DNA: TGTGCCAGCAGCATCCTGACTAGCGGGAGTAGGGAGACCCAGTACTTC
CDR3: CASSILTSGSRETQYF

D: .
size: .
V: TRBV28
J: TRBJ2-2
length: 13
DNA: TGTGCCAGCAGTATAATAAAAACCGGGGAGCTGTTTTTT
CDR3: CASSIIKTGELFF

D: .
size: .
V: TRBV5-5
J: TRBJ1-1
length: 12
DNA: TGTGCCAGCAGCTTTGTTACAGGGTCGGCTTTCTTT
CDR3: CASSFVTGSAFF

D: .
size: .
V: TRBV27
J: TRBJ1-4
length: 14
DNA: TGTGCCAGCAGTTTATTGAGAGGGCTCGGAAAACTGTTTTTT
CDR3: CASSLLRGLGKLFF

D: .
size: .
V: TRBV7-2
J: TRBJ2-1
length: 13
DNA: TGTGCCAGCAGCCCTTTCACAATTTATGAGCAGTTCTTC
CDR3: CASSPFTIYEQFF

D: .
size: .
V: TRBV2
J: TRBJ1-2
length: 14
DNA: TGTGCCAGCAGCCCTCGGCCAGCCCACTATGGCTACACCTTC
CDR3: CASSPRPAHYGYTF

D: TRBD2
size: .
V: TRBV5-6
J: TRBJ2-5
length: 18
DNA: TGTGCCAGCAGCCCCCGGACTAGCGGGGATCCCGGGCAAGAGACCCAGTACTTC
CDR3: CASSPRTSGDPGQETQYF

D: TRBD1
size: .
V: TRBV11-3
J: TRBJ2-2
length: 16
DNA: TGTGCCAGCAGCACCCGACAGGGGCCGAACACCGGGGAGCTGTTTTTT
CDR3: CASSTRQGPNTGELFF

D: TRBD2
size: .
V: TRBV7-6
J: TRBJ2-3
length: 16
DNA: TGTGCCAGCAGCTTAGGGACTAGCGGAGTCACAGATACGCAGTATTTT
CDR3: CASSLGTSGVTDTQYF

D: .
size: .
V: TRBV5-1
J: TRBJ1-1
length: 16
DNA: TGCGCCAGCAGCTTGGCCCCGCGGACCATGAACACTGAAGCTTTCTTT
CDR3: CASSLAPRTMNTEAFF

D: .
size: .
V: TRBV10-1
J: TRBJ1-5
length: 12
DNA: TGCGCCGGAAAAGGGGGACATCAGCGCCAGCATTTT
CDR3: CAGKGGHQRQHF

D: .
size: .
V: TRBV30
J: TRBJ1-5
length: 16
DNA: TGTGCCTGGAGTCCCGGACTCTCGGAGGGCAATCAGCCCCAGCATTTT
CDR3: CAWSPGLSEGNQPQHF

D: TRBD2
size: .
V: TRBV28
J: TRBJ2-7
length: 16
DNA: TGTGCCAGCAGCCCCCGGGGAGCGGGAGTGAGGTACGAGCAGTACTTC
CDR3: CASSPRGAGVRYEQYF

D: .
size: .
V: TRBV28
J: TRBJ2-7
length: 13
DNA: TGTGCCAGCAGAGGGACTGACTTATACGAGCAGTACTTC
CDR3: CASRGTDLYEQYF

D: TRBD1
size: .
V: TRBV19
J: TRBJ2-7
length: 16
DNA: TGTGCCAGTAGTATCGGGACAGGGGGCTTTTGGTACGAGCAGTACTTC
CDR3: CASSIGTGGFWYEQYF

D: .
size: once
V: TRBV5-1
J: TRBJ2-1
length: 15
DNA: TGCGCCAGCAGCTTGGCCATAAGAGGCTACAATGAGCAGTTCTTC
CDR3: CASSLAIRGYNEQFF

D: .
size: .
V: TRBV9
J: TRBJ2-3
length: 13
DNA: TGTGCCAGCAGCGGTGGCGCTCCAGATACGCAGTATTTT
CDR3: CASSGGAPDTQYF

D: .
size: .
V: TRBV6-5
J: TRBJ2-7
length: 12
DNA: TGTGCCAGCAGTAGAAGACAGGACGAGCAGTACTTC
CDR3: CASSRRQDEQYF

D: .
size: .
V: TRBV7-2
J: TRBJ2-1
length: 13
DNA: TGTGCCAGCAGCTTAGACATGTACAATGAGCAGTTCTTC
CDR3: CASSLDMYNEQFF

D: TRBD2
size: .
V: TRBV28
J: TRBJ2-7
length: 13
DNA: TGTGCCAGCAGTTTGACTAGCGGGAGGGCCCAGTACTTC
CDR3: CASSLTSGRAQYF

D: .
size: .
V: TRBV7-2
J: TRBJ2-7
length: 16
DNA: TGTGCCAGCAGCTCCCCCCGGGTGGGACCGGCCTACGAGCAGTACTTC
CDR3: CASSSPRVGPAYEQYF

D: TRBD1
size: .
V: TRBV18
J: TRBJ1-4
length: 14
DNA: TGTGCCAGCTCTCAACAGGGGGCTAATGAAAAACTGTTTTTT
CDR3: CASSQQGANEKLFF

D: .
size: .
V: TRBV19
J: TRBJ2-2
length: 14
DNA: TGTGCCAGTAGTATGTCGTCAGACACCGGGGAGCTGTTTTTT
CDR3: CASSMSSDTGELFF

D: TRBD2
size: .
V: TRBV9
J: TRBJ2-3
length: 14
DNA: TGTGCCAGCGCGGCTAGCGGGAGCACAGATACGCAGTATTTT
CDR3: CASAASGSTDTQYF

D: .
size: .
V: TRBV5-4
J: TRBJ1-5
length: 13
DNA: TGTGCCAGCAGGCCTGATCCCGAGGAGCCCCAGCATTTT
CDR3: CASRPDPEEPQHF

D: TRBD1
size: .
V: TRBV28
J: TRBJ1-1
length: 13
DNA: TGTGCCAGCAGTACCTGGTCACAGGGGGTAATATTCTTT
CDR3: CASSTWSQGVIFF